These 25 T cell receptor beta chains share one sample of origin, sequenced in a study of PD-1 blockade in classical Hodgkin lymphoma. Repertoires were generated with immunoSEQ multiplex PCR, while TCRdb's copy carries only in-frame clones and drops some. Of about 99,000 clones listed, about four fifths are singletons. Patients all relapsed after autologous stem cell transplantation, and there was variation in brentuximab vedotin exposure. Material: peripheral blood mononuclear cells (PBMCs), obtained before the second cycle of nivolumab. The receptors shown here come from a human donor with classical Hodgkin lymphoma.

This CDR3 is CASSLWTRETQYF. The CDR3 region has the DNA TGTGCCAGCAGTTTATGGACTCGAGAGACCCAGTACTTC. This rearrangement joins TRBV28 to TRBJ2-5; D is unclear. Trimming took 0 bases from V and 4 from J, leaving 6 bases between them. The CDR3 sequence is 13 residues long. The germline CDR1 and CDR2 sequences are MDHEN and SYDVKM.

In DNA form, the CDR3 reads TGTGCCATCAGTGAGTCCCGGGGAGGGGCTGGTCAGCCCCAGCATTTT. It yields the protein CAISESRGGAGQPQHF. The rearrangement links TRBV10-3 to TRBJ1-5; D is perhaps TRBD1 (5 bases). Trimming shortened V by 0 bases and J by 6 bases, and 15 bases separated the two germline ends. The CDR3 length is 16 residues. Per germline, CDR1 ENHRY and CDR2 SYGVKD.

V and J are TRBV28 and TRBJ2-7; the match to TRBD2 covers 8 bases. Germline values: CDR1 MDHEN, CDR2 SYDVKM. V lost 2 bases, J lost 6 bases, and 9 bases stayed unmatched. The CDR3 runs 15 residues. This CDR3 reads CASSLGGGGIPEQYF. As DNA, the CDR3 is TGTGCCAGCAGTTTAGGCGGCGGGGGGATTCCCGAGCAGTACTTC.

This clone was detected once. The chain joins TRBV11-2 to TRBJ1-2; no firm D call. V was trimmed by 5 bases and J by 10 bases, leaving 20 bases between them. Germline V CDR1 and CDR2: SGHAT, FQNNGV. This CDR3 region has 14 residues. DNA for the CDR3: TGTGCCAGCAGCCCACAAAGGGCAGAGAGGGTCTACACCTTC. Protein sequence: CASSPQRAERVYTF.

V and J are TRBV10-1 and TRBJ2-1; D uncertain. The CDR3 sequence is 13 residues long. The germline V gene encodes CDR1 WNHNN and CDR2 SYGVQD (reference sequence). The V gene lost 0 bases and the J gene lost 9 bases, with 9 bases spanning the gap. The CDR3 coding sequence is TGCGCCAGCAGTGAGTCGATACTTGGTGAGCAGTTCTTC. Encoded protein: CASSESILGEQFF.

The chain carries TRBV18 and TRBJ2-7; 7 nucleotides line up with TRBD2. Germline CDR1 is KGHSH and CDR2 is LQKENI. The V and J ends lost 2 bases and 1 base, in that order; junction bases with no gene match: 8. This CDR3 comprises 16 residues. The chain's CDR3 is CASSPTGGRRSYEQYF. CDR3 DNA sequence: TGTGCCAGCTCACCAACGGGCGGGAGAAGGTCCTACGAGCAGTACTTC.

Remarks on this clone: The sample carries other DNA sequences with the same CDR3. The chain has TRBV10-3 and TRBJ2-7; D is unclear. Trimming took off 2 bases at V and 4 bases at J, with 3 bases between the two ends. The CDR3 has 11 residues. Per the germline V gene, CDR1 is ENHRY and CDR2 is SYGVKD. The CDR3 region has the DNA TGTGCCATCAGTGAGGGGTACGAGCAGTACTTC. It yields the protein CAISEGYEQYF.

This sequence joins TRBV19 and TRBJ1-1; maybe TRBD1 (6 bases). V gave up 4 bases and J gave up 1 base, with 13 bases separating them. Germline CDR1 is LNHDA and CDR2 is SQIVND (reference sequence). The CDR3 is 15 residues long. CDR3 in amino acids: CASSKTGSPNTEAFF. The DNA of the CDR3 is TGTGCCAGTAGTAAAACAGGGTCTCCGAACACTGAAGCTTTCTTT.

This rearrangement joins TRBV6-1 to TRBJ2-7, with 7 bases identical to TRBD1. V dropped 6 bases and J dropped 4; count of bases not matched to a gene: 9. The CDR3 is 14 residues long. Germline V gene lookup returns CDR1 MNHNS and CDR2 SASEGT. CDR3 bases: TGTGCCAGCAGGGTGACAGGGTTGACTTACGAGCAGTACTTC. Translation gives CASRVTGLTYEQYF.

This chain connects TRBV5-6 to TRBJ2-1; 7 nucleotides match TRBD2. CDR3 length equals 14 residues. The V gene's germline CDR1 is SGHDT and CDR2 YYEEEE. V lost 1 base to trimming and J lost 6 bases; unmatched junction nucleotides: 4. The CDR3 sequence is CASSLRRTSNEQFF. CDR3 coding DNA: TGTGCCAGCAGCTTGAGGAGGACTAGCAATGAGCAGTTCTTC.

V usage is TRBV18 and J usage is TRBJ2-3, with 8 bases matching TRBD1. The CDR3 covers 18 residues. Trimming removed 3 bases from V and 4 bases from J; junction bases left unmatched: 15. Germline loops: CDR1 KGHSH, CDR2 LQKENI. CDR3 residues: CASSPSLLRVRGPDTQYF. In DNA, the CDR3 is TGTGCCAGCTCACCCTCTCTGCTCAGGGTCAGGGGGCCAGATACGCAGTATTTT. Full variable domain (rest looked up from reference TRBV18 and TRBJ2-3): NAGVMQNPRHLVRRRGQEARLRCSPMKGHSHVYWYRQLPEEGLKFMVYLQKENIIDESGMPKERFSAEFPKEGPSILRIQQVVRGDSAAYFCASSPSLLRVRGPDTQYFGPGTRLTVL.

This chain uses TRBV7-8 with TRBJ2-1; no firm D call. Germline V lookup: CDR1 SGHVS, CDR2 FQNEAQ. V lost 0 bases and J 3 bases, leaving 6 bases between the germline ends. The CDR3 runs to 14 residues. For the CDR3, the DNA is TGTGCCAGCAGCTTAGCGAGGCTCTACAATGAGCAGTTCTTC. It translates to CASSLARLYNEQFF.

This clone showed up just a few times. Other DNA sequences in this sample translate to the same CDR3. The rearrangement uses TRBV29-1 and TRBJ1-1, with a weak D call TRBD1 (6 bases). V dropped 2 bases and J dropped 3 bases, with 13 bases sitting between them. Germline V lookup: CDR1 SQVTM, CDR2 ANQGSEA. The CDR3 runs to 14 residues. In nucleotides, the CDR3 is TGCAGCGTTGAATGGGGGCTCGGAGACACTGAAGCTTTCTTT. This gives the protein CSVEWGLGDTEAFF.

Details on this clone: Within the sample, other DNA sequences also encode this same CDR3. V and J are TRBV7-9 and TRBJ1-2; 10 bases fit TRBD1. Germline CDR1 is SEHNR and CDR2 is FQNEAQ (reference sequence). The CDR3 has 14 residues. V shed 5 bases and J 2 bases; nucleotides not matched to a gene: 2. CDR3 DNA sequence: TGTGCCAGCAGCCTGGGACAGGGGAACTATGGCTACACCTTC. Translated, it gives CASSLGQGNYGYTF. The full variable domain, its missing parts supplied by reference TRBV7-9 and TRBJ1-2, is DTGVSQNPRHKITKRGQNVTFRCDPISEHNRLYWYRQTLGQGPEFLTYFQNEAQLEKSRLLSDRFSAERPKGSFSTLEIQRTEQGDSAMYLCASSLGQGNYGYTFGSGTRLTVV.

The chain joins TRBV5-1 to TRBJ2-1, with no clear D. The germline V and J ends were trimmed by 0 bases and 5 bases, with 9 bases remaining between them. The CDR3 is 14 residues long. Looked up from germline, CDR1 is SGHRS and CDR2 is YFSETQ. The CDR3 DNA is TGCGCCAGCAGCTTGGCAACGGCCAACAATGAGCAGTTCTTC. This translates into CASSLATANNEQFF.

This rearrangement joins TRBV5-1 to TRBJ1-2; D might be TRBD1 (5 bases). CDR1 SGHRS and CDR2 YFSETQ come from the germline V gene. V lost 3 bases and J 8 bases, leaving 17 bases between the germline ends. This CDR3 region has 14 residues. This CDR3 is CASSSYIGAEGYTF. CDR3 in DNA: TGCGCCAGCAGCTCGTACATCGGGGCGGAGGGCTACACCTTC.

The chain couples TRBV5-1 to TRBJ1-2; 7 bases match TRBD1. Trimming cost V 3 bases and J 4 bases; bases outside gene matches: 9. The CDR3 runs 15 residues. The germline gives CDR1 SGHRS, CDR2 YFSETQ. The CDR3 spells CASSWDSPKPYGYTF. In DNA, the CDR3 is TGCGCCAGCAGCTGGGACAGCCCAAAACCCTATGGCTACACCTTC.

The chain recombines TRBV7-8 with TRBJ2-1; TRBD2 matches at 7 bases. Trimming cost V 7 bases and J 4 bases; bases outside gene matches: 7. This CDR3 spans 14 amino acids. Germline V gives CDR1 SGHVS, CDR2 FQNEAQ. The CDR3 nucleotides are TGTGCCAGCAAGCTAGCGGAGTCTTACAATGAGCAGTTCTTC. This codes for CASKLAESYNEQFF.

The chain employs TRBV9 and TRBJ2-1, with TRBD2 matching over 7 bases. Germline CDR1 SGDLS, CDR2 YYNGEE. The V segment lost 0 bases and the J segment 5 bases; nucleotides outside the gene matches: 5. The CDR3 has 15 residues. DNA for the CDR3: TGTGCCAGCAGCGTAGAACTAGCGAGGAACAATGAGCAGTTCTTC. This sequence encodes CASSVELARNNEQFF.

The chain joins TRBV10-3 to TRBJ2-7; 10 bases agree with TRBD2. Per germline, CDR1 ENHRY and CDR2 SYGVKD. CDR3 length: 14 amino acids. Trimming removed 4 bases from V and 5 bases from J; junction bases left unmatched: 5. In DNA, the CDR3 is TGTGCCATCAGTGGGGCTAGCGGGAGACACGAGCAGTACTTC. This sequence encodes CAISGASGRHEQYF.

The chain uses TRBV14 and TRBJ2-1; 7 bases map to TRBD2. From germline, CDR1 is SGHDN and CDR2 FVKESK. The J segment lost 3 bases and the V segment lost 0 bases, leaving 2 bases of the junction unmatched. The CDR3 covers 15 residues. The DNA of the CDR3 is TGTGCCAGCAGCCAAGATAGCGGGTTCTACAATGAGCAGTTCTTC. Its translation is CASSQDSGFYNEQFF.

This rearrangement joins TRBV6-4 to TRBJ2-3; weak D call: TRBD2 (6 bases). The V gene's germline CDR1 is MRHNA and CDR2 SNTAGT. The CDR3 runs 13 residues. V was trimmed by 5 bases and J by 6 bases, leaving 12 bases between them. The CDR3, as DNA: TGTGCCAGCAGTCCCGAGGCGGGGGATACGCAGTATTTT. Translated, it gives CASSPEAGDTQYF.

A few counts support this clone. The chain is built from TRBV7-6 and TRBJ1-5, with a weak D call TRBD1 (5 bases). Trimming shortened V by 1 base and J by 5 bases, and 18 bases separated the two germline ends. Germline V gives CDR1 SGHVS, CDR2 FNYEAQ. The CDR3 spans 17 residues. The CDR3 spells CASSLVEAGLSDQPQHF. CDR3 DNA sequence: TGTGCCAGCAGCTTAGTCGAAGCAGGGCTGAGCGATCAGCCCCAGCATTTT.

The CDR3 region is CASSRQETQYF. Here the CDR3 DNA reads TGTGCCAGCAGCCGCCAAGAGACCCAGTACTTC. This chain connects TRBV14 to TRBJ2-5; D is undetermined. There are 11 residues in the CDR3. In germline, CDR1 is SGHDN, CDR2 FVKESK. V dropped 4 bases and J dropped 1 base, with 1 base sitting between them.

The J gene is TRBJ1-2, the V gene TRBV10-1, with D hard to call. V dropped 3 bases and J dropped 2 bases, with 7 bases sitting between them. Germline CDR1 is WNHNN and CDR2 is SYGVQD (reference sequence). The CDR3 runs to 13 residues. CDR3 nucleotides: TGCGCCAGCAGTGAAAACAGCAACTATGGCTACACCTTC. Its protein product is CASSENSNYGYTF.